This T cell receptor beta chain was identified during a study of blood T cell repertoires in COVID-19. Source study methods: Cell counts per sample came from amplifying reference gene primers. Method: immunoSEQ multiplex PCR; TCRdb's copy keeps in-frame clones and lacks some. V and J calls and clone size are as listed in that table; D and trimming were resolved from the DNA. The sample contains fewer than 85,000 clones, 70% to 90% of which appear only once. The material sequenced was peripheral blood. The TCR sequence derives from a man in his sixties with acute or convalescent COVID-19.

The CDR3 loop is CASSRGLAGADTQYF. CDR3 in DNA: TGTGCCAGCAGCCGGGGACTAGCGGGGGCAGATACGCAGTATTTT. The V and J genes are TRBV6-5 and TRBJ2-3; 14 nucleotides align to TRBD2. Germline loops: CDR1 MNHEY, CDR2 SVGAGI. The V segment lost 6 bases and the J segment 4 bases; nucleotides outside the gene matches: 3. The CDR3 loop spans 15 amino acids.